These 28 T cell receptor beta chains share one sample of origin, sequenced in a study of cytomegalovirus exposure and HLA in healthy donors. The PCR used 60 Vbeta and 13 Jbeta primers. TCRdb's copy holds only in-frame clones and misses some; the assay was immunoSEQ multiplex PCR. The sample has 150,000 to 200,000 clones, about 75% seen once. Sequencing was carried out using PBMCs. The receptor source for this set is a man in his fifties in good health and CMV-seropositive.

The chain is built from TRBV7-2 and TRBJ1-6; perhaps TRBD1 as D (6 bases). Germline-derived CDR1 and CDR2 are SGHTA and FQGNSA. The CDR3 covers 16 residues. The V gene lost 6 bases and the J gene lost 9 bases, with 21 bases spanning the gap. CDR3 amino acids: CASSSQPGGQGSPLHF. DNA of the CDR3: TGTGCCAGCAGTTCTCAACCGGGGGGGCAAGGTTCACCCCTCCACTTT.

The chain combines TRBV6-6 with TRBJ1-5; D remains unclear. The V end was cut by 8 bases, the J end by 0 bases, with 11 bases between. Per the germline V gene, CDR1 is MNHNY and CDR2 is SVGAGI (reference sequence). The CDR3 is 14 amino acids. As DNA, the CDR3 is TGTGCCAGCTCTAACGGGTATAGCAATCAGCCCCAGCATTTT. It is translated as CASSNGYSNQPQHF.

The V gene is TRBV12-2, the J gene TRBJ2-5; the table calls TRBD2, which could not be checked here. TRBV12-2 is recorded as a pseudogene. This CDR3 is 15 amino acids long. This chain's CDR3 is CASRRTSGGEETQYF. CDR3 DNA: TGTGCAAGTCGCCGGACTAGCGGGGGGGAAGAGACCCAGTACTTC.

The rearrangement links TRBV6-1 to TRBJ1-4; the D gene is possibly TRBD1 (6 bases). Germline V lookup: CDR1 MNHNS, CDR2 SASEGT. Trimming pared 5 bases from V and 5 bases from J, leaving 15 bases between. This CDR3 has 15 residues. As DNA, the CDR3 is TGTGCCAGCAGTCCGAGGGGGTATGCCAATGAAAAACTGTTTTTT. Translation: CASSPRGYANEKLFF.

The gene calls are TRBV7-2 and TRBJ1-5; no clear D. This CDR3 contains 16 residues. Germline V gene sequence: CDR1 SGHTA, CDR2 FQGNSA. Trimming took 1 base from V and 3 from J, leaving 13 bases between them. Written as DNA, the CDR3 is TGTGCCAGCAGCTTAGTTGCGGCAGATCTCAATCAGCCCCAGCATTTT. Its translation is CASSLVAADLNQPQHF.

The chain links TRBV7-2 to TRBJ1-4; D remains ambiguous. Germline V gene lookup returns CDR1 SGHTA and CDR2 FQGNSA. CDR3 length equals 16 residues. Trimming pared 1 base from V and 5 bases from J, leaving 14 bases between. The CDR3 sequence is CASSLVGRQLNEKLFF. In DNA, the CDR3 is TGTGCCAGCAGCTTAGTCGGCAGGCAGTTAAATGAAAAACTGTTTTTT.

This sequence joins TRBV28 and TRBJ1-3; no clear D. The V end was cut by 6 bases, the J end by 8 bases, with 11 bases between. The CDR3 loop spans 12 amino acids. From germline, CDR1 is MDHEN and CDR2 SYDVKM. The CDR3 region has the DNA TGTGCCAGCAGCCTCATAGAGGACACCATATATTTT. Its translation: CASSLIEDTIYF.

V gene TRBV7-3 combines with J gene TRBJ2-1; TRBD2 might be the D (6 bases). Germline V gives CDR1 SGHTA, CDR2 FQGTGA. The V end was cut by 5 bases, the J end by 0 bases, with 8 bases between. The CDR3 has 14 amino acids. DNA of the CDR3: TGTGCCAGCAGCGCGGACTACTCCTACAATGAGCAGTTCTTC. It codes for CASSADYSYNEQFF.

There are a few counts of this clone. The chain uses TRBV28 and TRBJ1-2, with TRBD1 matching over 7 bases. The germline V gene encodes CDR1 MDHEN and CDR2 SYDVKM. The CDR3 length is 15 residues. V was pared by 3 bases and J by 7 bases, with 11 bases of the junction left unmatched. The CDR3 bases are TGTGCCAGCAGTTTGGGTGACAGGGTGGGTTTTGGCTACACCTTC. Translating gives CASSLGDRVGFGYTF.

This chain joins TRBV6-1 and TRBJ2-7; TRBD1 matches 9 bases. V lost 5 bases to trimming and J lost 6 bases; unmatched junction nucleotides: 2. This CDR3 contains 12 residues. The V gene's germline CDR1 is MNHNS and CDR2 SASEGT. CDR3 sequence: CASSRQGGEQYV. The CDR3 DNA reads TGTGCCAGCAGTAGACAGGGGGGCGAGCAGTACGTC.

Here the CDR3 reads CASSLQLLSPYNEQFF. The CDR3 nucleotides read TGTGCCAGCAGCTTACAACTCCTTTCCCCCTACAATGAGCAGTTCTTC. V usage is TRBV7-6 and J usage is TRBJ2-1; D is uncertain. The CDR3 consists of 16 residues. Trimming pared 2 bases from V and 2 bases from J, leaving 13 bases between. Germline V gene sequence: CDR1 SGHVS, CDR2 FNYEAQ.

The chain has TRBV5-1 and TRBJ2-1, with 7 bases that match TRBD2. Germline CDR1 and CDR2: SGHRS and YFSETQ. The CDR3 consists of 17 residues. The J segment lost 0 bases and the V segment lost 6 bases, leaving 12 bases of the junction unmatched. The chain's CDR3 is CASTSGVTGGSYNEQFF. The CDR3 coding sequence is TGCGCCAGCACCTCCGGCGTGACGGGGGGCTCCTACAATGAGCAGTTCTTC.

V and J are TRBV5-1 and TRBJ2-5; D may be TRBD2 (6 bases). The CDR3 length is 16 residues. V lost 9 bases, J lost 1 base, and 22 bases lay in between. CDR1 and CDR2 (germline): SGHRS, YFSETQ. Here the CDR3 DNA reads TGCGCCAAGAACCTGGAGGGAATCTCGTTCCAAGAGACCCAGTACTTC. This sequence encodes CAKNLEGISFQETQYF.

This chain uses TRBV4-1 with TRBJ2-3; TRBD2 agrees at 10 bases. After removal of 0 bases from V and 0 bases from J, the junction contained 6 bases not matched to a gene. This CDR3 has 18 residues. From germline, CDR1 is MGHRA and CDR2 YSYEKL. The CDR3 here is CASSQERLAGKSTDTQYF. DNA of the CDR3: TGCGCCAGCAGCCAAGAACGACTAGCGGGCAAGAGCACAGATACGCAGTATTTT.

This clone was counted a single time. J is TRBJ2-7 and V is TRBV14, with D tentatively TRBD2 (6 bases). CDR1 is SGHDN and CDR2 is FVKESK in the germline V gene. The CDR3 is made up of 16 amino acids. Trimming removed 4 bases at V and 2 bases at J, with 18 bases between. CDR3 nucleotide sequence: TGTGCCAGCAGCCGCCTCGGGACTCCCATCCCCTACGAGCAGTACTTC. Translated: CASSRLGTPIPYEQYF. The variable domain in full, with the rest retrieved from reference TRBV14 and TRBJ2-7, is EAGVTQFPSHSVIEKGQTVTLRCDPISGHDNLYWYRRVMGKEIKFLLHFVKESKQDESGMPNNRFLAERTGGTYSTLKVQPAELEDSGVYFCASSRLGTPIPYEQYFGPGTRLTVT.

CDR3 nucleotide sequence: TGTGCCAGCAGGTCACTAGCGGGGCCCACAGATACGCAGTATTTT. It translates to CASRSLAGPTDTQYF. The V gene is TRBV7-8, the J gene TRBJ2-3; TRBD2 matches 10 bases. Germline CDR1 reads SGHVS; CDR2 reads FQNEAQ. This CDR3 comprises 15 residues. The J segment lost 2 bases and the V segment lost 6 bases, leaving 5 bases of the junction unmatched.

V usage is TRBV7-8 and J usage is TRBJ2-7, with 10 bases lining up with TRBD1. From germline, CDR1 is SGHVS and CDR2 FQNEAQ. The CDR3 runs to 16 residues. The ends lost 1 base at V and 3 bases at J; junction bases unmatched: 6. The CDR3 DNA follows: TGTGCCAGCAGCTTAGACGCGACAGGGGGCTTCTACGAGCAGTACGTC. Translating it yields CASSLDATGGFYEQYV.

The chain links TRBV4-2 to TRBJ1-2, with D uncertain. Looked up from germline, CDR1 is LGHNA and CDR2 is YNFKEQ. The length of the CDR3 is 14 residues. Deletions cut 1 base from V and 4 bases from J, with 10 bases between. DNA for the CDR3: TGTGCCAGCAGCCAAGGGGGAGGAGCCTATGGCTACACCTTC. It codes for CASSQGGGAYGYTF.

The chain has TRBV19 and TRBJ2-1; TRBD2 matches 7 bases. J gave up 3 bases and V 6 bases, and 5 bases lay outside the gene matches. CDR3 length: 14 amino acids. CDR1 is LNHDA and CDR2 is SQIVND in the germline V gene (reference sequence). DNA of the CDR3: TGTGCCAGTAGGAACTGGGGGGGCTACAATGAGCAGTTCTTC. Translation gives CASRNWGGYNEQFF.

V is TRBV6-1 and J is TRBJ1-1; TRBD1 agrees at 7 bases. The CDR3 has 13 amino acids. Unmatched junction bases numbered 5, after V lost 6 bases and J lost 4 bases. CDR1 is MNHNS, CDR2 SASEGT, per germline. CDR3 nucleotides: TGTGCCAGCAGCAACAGGGGTAGCACTGAAGCTTTCTTT. Protein product: CASSNRGSTEAFF.

CDR3 coding DNA: TGTGCCAGCAGTCCTCGGCGCGGCGCCACCTACGAGCAGTACTTC. Protein sequence: CASSPRRGATYEQYF. The chain combines TRBV28 with TRBJ2-7; D gene uncertain. The V gene's germline CDR1 is MDHEN and CDR2 SYDVKM. Trimming pared 5 bases from V and 2 bases from J, leaving 16 bases between. The CDR3 consists of 15 residues.

The chain couples TRBV28 to TRBJ2-1; D may be TRBD1 (5 bases). Between the trimmed V and J ends, which lost 4 bases and 11 bases, there was a span of 12 bases. CDR3 length equals 12 residues. The germline V gene encodes CDR1 MDHEN and CDR2 SYDVKM. The CDR3 loop is CASSSRATQQFF. CDR3 nucleotide sequence: TGTGCCAGCAGTTCCAGGGCCACCCAGCAGTTCTTC.

The genes are TRBV5-1 and TRBJ1-2; D might be TRBD1 (5 bases). Germline CDR1 and CDR2: SGHRS and YFSETQ. The length of the CDR3 is 14 residues. V lost 3 bases, J lost 8 bases, and 17 bases lay in between. The CDR3 DNA reads TGCGCCAGCAGCTCCGGGGGAGCTACGGGAGGCTACACCTTC. Amino acids: CASSSGGATGGYTF.

The V and J genes are TRBV7-9 and TRBJ1-3, with a weak D call TRBD1 (6 bases). This CDR3 has 15 amino acids. Trimming left V 0 bases short and J 4 bases short, with 10 bases between. Germline V gene sequence: CDR1 SEHNR, CDR2 FQNEAQ (reference sequence). CDR3 protein: CASSLADRPGNTIYF. DNA for the CDR3: TGTGCCAGCAGCTTAGCTGACAGGCCCGGAAACACCATATATTTT.

J is TRBJ2-2 and V is TRBV5-1; 11 nucleotides line up with TRBD2. The ends lost 4 bases at V and 1 base at J; junction bases unmatched: 3. The germline CDR1 and CDR2 sequences are SGHRS and YFSETQ. CDR3 length: 16 amino acids. The CDR3 DNA reads as TGCGCCAGCAGCGTAACTAGCGGGGGGAACACCGGGGAGCTGTTTTTT. Amino acid sequence: CASSVTSGGNTGELFF.

This chain links TRBV7-2 with TRBJ1-1; the match to TRBD1 covers 9 bases. CDR1 SGHTA and CDR2 FQGNSA come from the germline V gene. The V gene end was trimmed by 5 bases and the J gene end by 6 bases; junction bases not matched to a gene: 7. This CDR3 is 14 amino acids long. DNA for the CDR3: TGTGCCAGCAGCCTAAAACAGGGGGCCGCTGAAGCTTTCTTT. Its translation is CASSLKQGAAEAFF.

This clone was counted only a few times. The chain is built from TRBV6-6 and TRBJ2-1, with 11 positions matching TRBD2. The junction had 4 bases not matched to a gene; V was cut back by 5 bases and J by 4 bases. In germline, CDR1 is MNHNY, CDR2 SVGAGI (reference sequence). The CDR3 consists of 15 residues. DNA of the CDR3: TGTGCCAGCAGTCCGGGACTAGCGGAGTACAATGAGCAGTTCTTC. Amino acids: CASSPGLAEYNEQFF.

In its sample, this clone was seen once. V is TRBV25-1 and J is TRBJ2-3; tentative D call: TRBD2 (5 bases). This CDR3 comprises 17 residues. From germline, CDR1 is MGHDK and CDR2 SYGVNS. The ends were cut back, 2 bases at V and 0 bases at J, with 15 bases in the middle. The CDR3 loop is CASSERRTGFSTDTQYF. The CDR3 nucleotides read TGTGCCAGCAGTGAAAGGAGAACGGGGTTTAGCACAGATACGCAGTATTTT.